This TCR beta chain was recovered during a study of T-cell memory formation after mild COVID-19. Findings and limits, study-wide: Among CD4+ contracting clones, most were CM and EM, and CD8+ ones EMRA. Certain responding clones were present in pre-infection memory, suggesting participation of cross-reactive memory.

V was clipped by 0 bases and J by 4 bases; unmatched bases: 3. Per the germline V gene, CDR1 is SGHRS and CDR2 is YFSETQ. The length of the CDR3 is 14 residues. It was 5'RACE with constant-segment primers that produced the TCR alpha and TCR beta cDNA libraries, which carried sample barcodes and UMIs. TCRdb re-called the 5' RACE reads through MiXCR, storing one row per CDR3 protein. The data show approximately 300,000 distinct CDR3 sequences, roughly 19% seen once. This clonotype was seen only a few times. Its antigen is unidentified. This clonotype originated in a man younger than 35 who had mild COVID-19 (a few samples of this study predate the infection). Cell type and time point are not known. The material sequenced was PBMCs or a T cell subset sorted from them (not recorded which). The chain couples TRBV5-1 to TRBJ1-2; 7 nucleotides align to TRBD1. The CDR3 loop reads CASSLAQGVYGYTF. The CDR3 DNA reads as TGCGCCAGCAGCTTGGCCCAGGGGGTCTATGGCTACACCTTC.